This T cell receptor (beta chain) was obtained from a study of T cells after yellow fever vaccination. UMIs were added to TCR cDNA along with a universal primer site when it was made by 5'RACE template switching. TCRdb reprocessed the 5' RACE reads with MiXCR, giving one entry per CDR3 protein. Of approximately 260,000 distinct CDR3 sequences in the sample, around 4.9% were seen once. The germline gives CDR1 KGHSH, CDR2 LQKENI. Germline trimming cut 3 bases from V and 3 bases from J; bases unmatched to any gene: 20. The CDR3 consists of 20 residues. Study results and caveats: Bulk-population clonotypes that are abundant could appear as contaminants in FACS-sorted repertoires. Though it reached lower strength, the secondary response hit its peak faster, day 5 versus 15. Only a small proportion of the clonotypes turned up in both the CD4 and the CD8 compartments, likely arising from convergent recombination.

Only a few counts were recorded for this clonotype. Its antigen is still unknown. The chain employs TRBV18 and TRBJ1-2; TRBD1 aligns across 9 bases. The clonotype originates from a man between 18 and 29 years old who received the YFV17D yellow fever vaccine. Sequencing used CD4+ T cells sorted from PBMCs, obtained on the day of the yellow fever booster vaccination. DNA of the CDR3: TGTGCCAGCTCACCCGGCCCACTGGGGGAGAGGACAGGGGCATACTATGGCTACACCTTC. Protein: CASSPGPLGERTGAYYGYTF.